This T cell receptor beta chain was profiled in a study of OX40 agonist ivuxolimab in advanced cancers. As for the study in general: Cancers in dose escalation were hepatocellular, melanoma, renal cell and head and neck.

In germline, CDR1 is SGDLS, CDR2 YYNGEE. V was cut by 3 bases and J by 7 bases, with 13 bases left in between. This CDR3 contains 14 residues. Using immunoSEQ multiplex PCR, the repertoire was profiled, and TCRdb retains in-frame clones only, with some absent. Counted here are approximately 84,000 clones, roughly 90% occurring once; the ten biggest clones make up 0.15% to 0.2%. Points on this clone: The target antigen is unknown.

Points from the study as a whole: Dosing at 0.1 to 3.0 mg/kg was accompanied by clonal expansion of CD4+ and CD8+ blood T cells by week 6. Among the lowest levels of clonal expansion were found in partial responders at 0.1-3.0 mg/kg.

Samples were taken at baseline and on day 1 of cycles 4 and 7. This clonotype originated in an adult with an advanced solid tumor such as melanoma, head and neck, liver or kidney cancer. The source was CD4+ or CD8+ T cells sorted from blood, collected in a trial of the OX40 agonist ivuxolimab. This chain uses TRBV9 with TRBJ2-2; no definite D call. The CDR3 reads CASSALAADGELFF. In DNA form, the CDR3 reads TGTGCCAGCAGCGCCTTAGCCGCGGACGGGGAGCTGTTTTTT. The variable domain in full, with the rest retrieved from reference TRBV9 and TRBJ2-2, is DSGVTQTPKHLITATGQRVTLRCSPRSGDLSVYWYQQSLDQGLQFLIQYYNGEERAKGNILERFSAQQFPDLHSELNLSSLELGDSALYFCASSALAADGELFFGEGSRLTVL.